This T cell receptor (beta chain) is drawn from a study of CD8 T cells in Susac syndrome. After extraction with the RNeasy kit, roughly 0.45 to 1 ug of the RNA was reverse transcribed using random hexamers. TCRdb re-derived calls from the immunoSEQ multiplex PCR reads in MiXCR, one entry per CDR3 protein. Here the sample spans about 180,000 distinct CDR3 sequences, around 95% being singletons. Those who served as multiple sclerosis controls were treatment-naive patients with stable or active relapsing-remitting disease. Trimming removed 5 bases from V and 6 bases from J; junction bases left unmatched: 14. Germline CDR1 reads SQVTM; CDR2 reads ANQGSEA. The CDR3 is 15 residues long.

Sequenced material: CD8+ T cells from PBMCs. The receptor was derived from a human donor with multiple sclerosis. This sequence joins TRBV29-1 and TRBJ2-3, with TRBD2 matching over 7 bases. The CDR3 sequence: CSVLRLRGRGDTQYF. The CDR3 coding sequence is TGCAGCGTTCTGAGACTGCGGGGGAGAGGTGATACGCAGTATTTT.